This T cell receptor beta chain was captured in a study of cytomegalovirus exposure and HLA in healthy donors. About the research overall: An early data release held 75 million to 100 million unique TCRs from HLA-typed donors.

Study-level results: Near-uniform donor sequencing depth was presumed by presence/absence analyses. Earlier analysis found most TCR beta V segments productive about 87% or about 30% of the time. Accurate predictions that matched the HLA-A and HLA-B alleles of most subjects were reportedly made from TCR beta sequences.

60 Vbeta and 13 Jbeta primers were used in PCR. Sequencing used immunoSEQ multiplex PCR; TCRdb keeps in-frame clones, though not all of them. The sample comprises 100,000 or so clones, 60% to 85% of which are singletons, and about 5.8% rests with the top ten. The germline gives CDR1 MGHDK, CDR2 SYGVNS. This CDR3 spans 16 amino acids. Trimming removed 2 bases at V and 5 bases at J, with 19 bases between. Concerning this clone itself: Its antigen remains unidentified.

The chain links TRBV25-1 to TRBJ2-7; tentatively, D is TRBD1 (9 bases). The source material was PBMCs. The clonotype comes from a male donor in good health and CMV-seronegative. CDR3 in DNA: TGTGCCAGCAGTGAAACCGGGACAGGGACTAGTGACGAGCAGTACTTC. Its protein product is CASSETGTGTSDEQYF.